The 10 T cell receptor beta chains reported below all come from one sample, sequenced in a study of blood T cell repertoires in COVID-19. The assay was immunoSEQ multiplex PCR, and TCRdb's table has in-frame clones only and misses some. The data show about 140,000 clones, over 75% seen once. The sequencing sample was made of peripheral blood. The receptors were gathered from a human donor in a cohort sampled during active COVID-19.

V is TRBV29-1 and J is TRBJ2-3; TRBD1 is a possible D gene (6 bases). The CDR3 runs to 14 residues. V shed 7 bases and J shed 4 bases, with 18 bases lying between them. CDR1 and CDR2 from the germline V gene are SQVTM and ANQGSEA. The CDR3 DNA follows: TGCAGCGCTGTGACAGGTTCGGGTCCAGATACGCAGTATTTT. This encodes CSAVTGSGPDTQYF.

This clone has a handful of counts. The CDR3 here is CASLRRWEYEQYF. The CDR3, as DNA: TGTGCCAGCCTTCGTCGGTGGGAGTACGAGCAGTACTTC. This chain uses TRBV2 with TRBJ2-7; tentative D call: TRBD2 (5 bases). Germline V gene lookup returns CDR1 SNHLY and CDR2 FYNNEI. V gave up 8 bases and J gave up 4 bases, with 15 bases separating them. The CDR3 consists of 13 residues.

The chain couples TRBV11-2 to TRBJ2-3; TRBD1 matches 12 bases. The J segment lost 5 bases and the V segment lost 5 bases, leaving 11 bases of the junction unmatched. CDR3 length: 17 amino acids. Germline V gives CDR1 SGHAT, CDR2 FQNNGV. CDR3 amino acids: CASSPRGGTGGRDTQYF. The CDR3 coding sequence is TGTGCCAGCAGCCCCCGGGGCGGGACAGGGGGCAGAGATACGCAGTATTTT.

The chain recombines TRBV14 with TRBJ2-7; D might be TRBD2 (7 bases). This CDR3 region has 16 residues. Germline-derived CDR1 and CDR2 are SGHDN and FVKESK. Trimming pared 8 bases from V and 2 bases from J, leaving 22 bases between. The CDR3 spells CASPGRGGRPTYEQYF. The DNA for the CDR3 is TGTGCCAGCCCGGGAAGGGGGGGACGACCGACCTACGAGCAGTACTTC.

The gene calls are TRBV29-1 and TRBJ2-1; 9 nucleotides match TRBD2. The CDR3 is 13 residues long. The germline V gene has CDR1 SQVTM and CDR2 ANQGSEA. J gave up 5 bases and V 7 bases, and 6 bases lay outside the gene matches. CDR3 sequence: CSARLAGNNEQFF. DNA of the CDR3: TGCAGCGCTCGGCTAGCGGGGAACAATGAGCAGTTCTTC.

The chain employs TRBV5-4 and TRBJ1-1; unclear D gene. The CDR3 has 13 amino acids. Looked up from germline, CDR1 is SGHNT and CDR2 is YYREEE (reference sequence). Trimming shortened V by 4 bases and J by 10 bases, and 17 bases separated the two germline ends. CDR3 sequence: CASSQTQGSGAFF. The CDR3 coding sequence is TGTGCCAGCAGCCAGACCCAAGGGAGTGGAGCTTTCTTT. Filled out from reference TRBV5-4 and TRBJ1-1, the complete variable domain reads ETGVTQSPTHLIKTRGQQVTLRCSSQSGHNTVSWYQQALGQGPQFIFQYYREEENGRGNFPPRFSGLQFPNYSSELNVNALELDDSALYLCASSQTQGSGAFFGQGTRLTVV.

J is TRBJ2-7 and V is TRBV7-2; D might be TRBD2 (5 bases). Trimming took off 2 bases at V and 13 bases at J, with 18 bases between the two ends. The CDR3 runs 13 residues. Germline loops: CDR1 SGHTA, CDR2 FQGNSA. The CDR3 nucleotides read TGTGCCAGCAGCTTATGGAGTACACTAGGTATATACTTC. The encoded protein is CASSLWSTLGIYF.

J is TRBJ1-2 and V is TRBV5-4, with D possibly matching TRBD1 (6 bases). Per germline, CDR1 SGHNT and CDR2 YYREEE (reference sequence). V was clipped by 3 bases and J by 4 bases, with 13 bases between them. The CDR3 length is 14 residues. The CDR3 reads CASSSQGQSYGYTF. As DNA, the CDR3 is TGTGCCAGCAGCTCCCAGGGGCAGAGCTATGGCTACACCTTC.

CDR3 in amino acids: CASRGGLADSSYEQYF. DNA of the CDR3: TGTGCCAGCAGGGGGGGACTAGCGGACAGCTCCTACGAGCAGTACTTC. The V gene is TRBV6-6, the J gene TRBJ2-7, with 11 bases matching TRBD2. Trimming removed 6 bases from V and 0 bases from J; junction bases left unmatched: 7. The length of the CDR3 is 16 residues. Looked up from germline, CDR1 is MNHNY and CDR2 is SVGAGI (reference sequence).

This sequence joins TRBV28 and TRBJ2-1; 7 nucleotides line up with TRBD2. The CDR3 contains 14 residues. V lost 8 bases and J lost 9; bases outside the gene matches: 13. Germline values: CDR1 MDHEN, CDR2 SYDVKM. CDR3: CASAKMGGNSEQFF. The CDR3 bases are TGTGCCAGCGCAAAAATGGGGGGGAATAGTGAGCAGTTCTTC.